The 25 T cell receptor beta chains listed next were all sequenced from one sample in a study of blood T cell repertoires in COVID-19. Clones were sequenced by immunoSEQ multiplex PCR, and TCRdb holds only the in-frame ones, with some missing. The repertoire holds approximately 220,000 clones, with 85% to 90% as singletons. Sequenced: peripheral blood. The source of these receptors is a man aged 55-75 years who had recovered from COVID-19.

DNA for the CDR3: TGTGCCTGGAGTGTATTTGGTAGCGGGAGGGCCCGGGCCGGGGAGCTGTTTTTT. This gives the protein CAWSVFGSGRARAGELFF. V is TRBV30 and J is TRBJ2-2; TRBD2 aligns across 11 bases. In germline, CDR1 is GTSNPN, CDR2 SVGIG (reference sequence). The CDR3 length is 18 residues. After removal of 0 bases from V and 6 bases from J, the junction contained 12 bases not matched to a gene.

The chain couples TRBV6-1 to TRBJ1-1; 8 positions match TRBD1. The CDR3 has 17 amino acids. The germline gives CDR1 MNHNS, CDR2 SASEGT. V gave up 4 bases and J gave up 1 base; unmatched junction bases: 11. CDR3 in DNA: TGTGCCAGCAGTGGGGGAAGGGCAGGGGGCAGGAACACTGAAGCTTTCTTT. It specifies CASSGGRAGGRNTEAFF.

V usage is TRBV11-2 and J usage is TRBJ1-1, with TRBD1 matching 10 bases. This CDR3 comprises 18 residues. The germline CDR1 and CDR2 sequences are SGHAT and FQNNGV. V was pared by 2 bases and J by 6 bases, with 15 bases of the junction left unmatched. DNA of the CDR3: TGTGCCAGCAGCTTATTGGGGGTCCCGGGACAGGGGACTTCTGAAGCTTTCTTT. This gives the protein CASSLLGVPGQGTSEAFF.

The chain couples TRBV3-1 (or the pseudogene TRBV3-2) to TRBJ1-3; TRBD1 matches 11 bases. The CDR3 has 13 residues. Germline V gene sequence: CDR1 LGHDT, CDR2 YNNKEL (reference sequence). The V and J ends lost 8 bases and 4 bases, in that order; junction bases with no gene match: 1. The DNA of the CDR3 is TGTGCCAGCGGACAGGGGGCGGGAAACACCATATATTTT. It specifies CASGQGAGNTIYF.

This chain uses TRBV6-5 with TRBJ1-2, with 9 bases that match TRBD1. Germline loops: CDR1 MNHEY, CDR2 SVGAGI. The trim removed 6 bases at V and 2 bases at J, leaving 7 bases unmatched. The CDR3 extends over 15 amino acids. The CDR3 spells CASRQQGAGNYGYTF. CDR3 in DNA: TGTGCCAGCAGGCAACAGGGGGCGGGGAACTATGGCTACACCTTC.

The V and J genes are TRBV28 and TRBJ1-6; TRBD1 matches at 11 bases. The V gene end was trimmed by 6 bases and the J gene end by 2 bases; junction bases not matched to a gene: 6. The CDR3 is 17 amino acids. Germline CDR1 MDHEN, CDR2 SYDVKM. CDR3 loop: CASRLDRGPPYNSPLHF. The CDR3 DNA sequence: TGTGCCAGCAGACTGGACAGGGGGCCCCCCTATAATTCACCCCTCCACTTT.

The chain couples TRBV10-3 to TRBJ2-3, with 7 bases aligning to TRBD2. With V trimmed by 11 bases and J by 2 bases, 10 bases remained unmatched. The V gene's germline CDR1 is ENHRY and CDR2 SYGVKD. The CDR3 is 14 residues long. CDR3 coding DNA: TGTGCCGGCCGAGGAGCGGGACCCACAGATACGCAGTATTTT. It encodes CAGRGAGPTDTQYF.

The V call is TRBV6-1, the J call TRBJ1-2; perhaps TRBD1 as D (5 bases). The CDR3 runs to 18 residues. The germline V gene has CDR1 MNHNS and CDR2 SASEGT. Trimming took off 0 bases at V and 4 bases at J, with 21 bases between the two ends. Here the CDR3 DNA reads TGTGCCAGCAGTGAAGCGACAATACAGTTGGGGCGCGCCTATGGCTACACCTTC. Translating it yields CASSEATIQLGRAYGYTF.

This chain joins TRBV28 and TRBJ1-1, with no clear D. Germline V gene lookup returns CDR1 MDHEN and CDR2 SYDVKM. The ends were cut back, 11 bases at V and 5 bases at J, with 24 bases in the middle. This CDR3 spans 15 amino acids. CDR3 DNA sequence: TGTGCCTCGCGACAAGGAGGCACAGCGGGGACTGAAGCTTTCTTT. This sequence encodes CASRQGGTAGTEAFF.

This sequence joins TRBV7-8 and TRBJ2-3; 9 nucleotides align to TRBD2. The CDR3 is made up of 15 amino acids. Trimming removed 3 bases from V and 2 bases from J; junction bases left unmatched: 3. CDR1 is SGHVS, CDR2 FQNEAQ, per germline. This CDR3 is CASSLASGVTDTQYF. CDR3 sequence (DNA): TGTGCCAGCAGCTTGGCTAGCGGGGTCACAGATACGCAGTATTTT.

The rearrangement uses TRBV7-3 and TRBJ2-2; tentative D call: TRBD2 (5 bases). Germline V gene lookup returns CDR1 SGHTA and CDR2 FQGTGA. V lost 2 bases to trimming and J lost 6 bases, with 7 bases between them. This CDR3 has 13 amino acids. As DNA, the CDR3 is TGTGCCAGCAGCTTAGCCGGGGCCGGGGAGCTGTTTTTT. Its protein product is CASSLAGAGELFF.

The chain has TRBV28 and TRBJ1-4; tentatively, D is TRBD1 (5 bases). The CDR3 contains 16 residues. V gave up 5 bases and J gave up 8 bases, with 21 bases separating them. Looked up from germline, CDR1 is MDHEN and CDR2 is SYDVKM. The CDR3 bases are TGTGCCAGCAGTGGGAGGAAAGGGCAGGGAGGGGAAAAACTGTTTTTT. It codes for CASSGRKGQGGEKLFF.

This chain links TRBV28 with TRBJ2-1; 8 positions agree with TRBD2. This CDR3 is built from 17 residues. Trimming took 5 bases from V and 6 from J; bases not matched to a gene: 15. The germline gives CDR1 MDHEN, CDR2 SYDVKM. CDR3 in DNA: TGTGCCAGCAGTCCCACCAGAGGATATAGCGGGACCAATGAGCAGTTCTTC. Translation gives CASSPTRGYSGTNEQFF.

This clone was observed once. This sequence joins TRBV18 and TRBJ2-1; TRBD2 agrees at 15 bases. The CDR3 sequence is 16 residues long. Germline CDR1 is KGHSH and CDR2 is LQKENI. Trimming cost V 1 base and J 9 bases; bases outside gene matches: 4. CDR3 sequence (DNA): TGTGCCAGCTCACCACGGACTAGCGGGGGGGCGGGTGAGCAGTTCTTC. Amino acids: CASSPRTSGGAGEQFF.

The V call is TRBV5-1, the J call TRBJ2-7; 11 bases match TRBD2. The CDR3 spans 15 residues. Per germline, CDR1 SGHRS and CDR2 YFSETQ. The junction had 5 bases not matched to a gene; V was cut back by 3 bases and J by 3 bases. Here the CDR3 reads CASSSLAGAFYEQYF. For the CDR3, the DNA is TGCGCCAGCAGCTCACTAGCGGGGGCATTCTACGAGCAGTACTTC.

The rearrangement joins TRBV19 to TRBJ2-1; the match to TRBD2 covers 7 bases. J was trimmed by 4 bases and V by 5 bases; bases with no gene match: 5. This CDR3 is built from 14 residues. CDR1 and CDR2 (germline): LNHDA, SQIVND (reference sequence). The CDR3 here is CASSSSGYYNEQFF. As DNA, the CDR3 is TGTGCCAGTAGTTCTAGCGGTTATTACAATGAGCAGTTCTTC.

The chain employs TRBV18 and TRBJ2-3, with 8 positions matching TRBD2. CDR1 is KGHSH, CDR2 LQKENI, per germline. Trimming took 6 bases from V and 0 from J; bases not matched to a gene: 5. There are 15 residues in the CDR3. The CDR3: CASSPSSGSTDTQYF. The DNA for the CDR3 is TGTGCCAGCTCTCCTTCTAGCGGGAGCACAGATACGCAGTATTTT.

V usage is TRBV21-1 and J usage is TRBJ2-7; the table's D call of TRBD1 was not tested on the DNA. TRBV21-1 represents a pseudogene. The CDR3 loop spans 16 amino acids. The CDR3 region has the DNA TGTGCCAGCAGCAAAAGAGGCGGGGCAGGGGGCTACGAGCAGTACTTC. Residues: CASSKRGGAGGYEQYF.

The chain links TRBV18 to TRBJ2-1, with 7 nucleotides matching TRBD2. Germline V gives CDR1 KGHSH, CDR2 LQKENI. The CDR3 length is 16 residues. Germline trimming cut 2 bases from V and 2 bases from J; bases unmatched to any gene: 6. The CDR3 sequence: CASSPGLAETYNEQFF. CDR3 nucleotides: TGTGCCAGCTCACCAGGCCTAGCGGAGACCTACAATGAGCAGTTCTTC.

The V gene is TRBV2, the J gene TRBJ2-2, with D possibly matching TRBD1 (6 bases). CDR3 size: 12 residues. The V gene lost 9 bases and the J gene lost 5 bases, with 10 bases spanning the gap. Looked up from germline, CDR1 is SNHLY and CDR2 is FYNNEI. Written as DNA, the CDR3 is TGTGCCAGTCGGACAGATACCGGGGAGCTGTTTTTT. Amino acid sequence: CASRTDTGELFF.

J is TRBJ1-1 and V is TRBV6-6; the match to TRBD1 covers 8 bases. J gave up 6 bases and V 7 bases, and 13 bases lay outside the gene matches. Germline V CDR1 and CDR2: MNHNY, SVGAGI (reference sequence). The CDR3 is made up of 15 amino acids. The CDR3 is CASTPMDNRGAEAFF. The CDR3 nucleotides read TGTGCCAGCACGCCTATGGATAACAGGGGGGCTGAAGCTTTCTTT.

The rearrangement links TRBV24-1 to TRBJ1-3; D gene uncertain. V lost 1 base and J 1 base, leaving 7 bases between the germline ends. Germline lookup yields CDR1 KGHDR and CDR2 SFDVKD. The length of the CDR3 is 15 residues. CDR3 residues: CATSDFRRSGNTIYF. In DNA form, the CDR3 reads TGTGCCACCAGTGATTTCAGGCGTTCTGGAAACACCATATATTTT.

This chain links TRBV4-2 with TRBJ2-7; 7 bases agree with TRBD2. CDR3 size: 14 residues. From germline, CDR1 is LGHNA and CDR2 YNFKEQ. Unmatched junction bases numbered 2, after V lost 0 bases and J lost 3 bases. CDR3: CASSQETGGYEQYF. The CDR3 DNA reads as TGTGCCAGCAGCCAAGAAACGGGGGGCTACGAGCAGTACTTC.

This clone was seen more than once but under ten times. V usage is TRBV2 and J usage is TRBJ2-4, with D maybe TRBD1 (5 bases). Trimming shortened V by 9 bases and J by 0 bases, and 18 bases separated the two germline ends. CDR1 is SNHLY, CDR2 FYNNEI, per germline. This CDR3 contains 16 residues. Here the CDR3 DNA reads TGTGCCAGGGGCTGGGCAGGGAACGAAGCCAAAAACATTCAGTACTTC. This codes for CARGWAGNEAKNIQYF.

This clone showed up just once. Other DNA sequences of this sample code for an identical CDR3. J is TRBJ2-1 and V is TRBV29-1; 7 bases are a match to TRBD2. CDR1 SQVTM and CDR2 ANQGSEA come from the germline V gene. The CDR3 runs to 14 residues. CDR3 nucleotide sequence: TGCAGTTCTGGGACTACCCTGCCTACGACTCAGCAGTTCTTC. This sequence encodes CSSGTTLPTTQQFF.